The clone carrying this T cell receptor beta chain was seen ten or more times. Its antigen remains unknown. The sample is drawn from a study of T cells in Graves' hyperthyroidism and ophthalmopathy. Regarding the study as a whole: Ophthalmopathy was identified by the model a median about 6 months ahead of onset.

Amplified TCR beta CDR3 regions derived from RNA transcripts. A set of HTBI primers served as the primers for a first-round RT-PCR of the TCR CDR3. TCRdb called the multiplex PCR reads again in MiXCR, with one record for every CDR3 protein. The sample yields approximately 600,000 distinct CDR3 sequences, 16% seen once. Trimming at V came to 3 bases and at J to 3 bases, leaving 7 bases not matched to a gene. Germline CDR1 KGHSH, CDR2 LQKENI. The CDR3 consists of 15 residues. Aged 18 to 65, the patients had hyperthyroidism that was newly diagnosed and had lasted under 2 months. The rearrangement links TRBV18 to TRBJ2-7, with 8 nucleotides matching TRBD1. The source is a woman aged 25-40 years with Graves' hyperthyroidism. Material: blood. Here the CDR3 reads CASSPRQGRNYEQYF. In nucleotides, the CDR3 is TGTGCCAGCTCACCTCGACAGGGGAGGAACTACGAGCAGTACTTC. The full variable domain, rest sourced from reference TRBV18 and TRBJ2-7, is NAGVMQNPRHLVRRRGQEARLRCSPMKGHSHVYWYRQLPEEGLKFMVYLQKENIIDESGMPKERFSAEFPKEGPSILRIQQVVRGDSAAYFCASSPRQGRNYEQYFGPGTRLTVT.